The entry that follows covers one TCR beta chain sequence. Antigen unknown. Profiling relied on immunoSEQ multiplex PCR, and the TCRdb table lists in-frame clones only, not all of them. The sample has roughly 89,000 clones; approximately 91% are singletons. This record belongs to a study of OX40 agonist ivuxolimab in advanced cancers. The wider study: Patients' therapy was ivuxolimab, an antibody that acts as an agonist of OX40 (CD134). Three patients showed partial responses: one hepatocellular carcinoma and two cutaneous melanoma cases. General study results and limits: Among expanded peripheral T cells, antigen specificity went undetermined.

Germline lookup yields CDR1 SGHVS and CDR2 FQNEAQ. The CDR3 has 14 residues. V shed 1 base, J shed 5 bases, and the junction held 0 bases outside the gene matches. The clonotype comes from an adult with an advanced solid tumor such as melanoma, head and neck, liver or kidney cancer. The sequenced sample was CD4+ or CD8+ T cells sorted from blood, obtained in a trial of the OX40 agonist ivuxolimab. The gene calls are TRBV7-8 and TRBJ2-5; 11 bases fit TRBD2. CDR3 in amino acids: CASSLGLAGETQYF. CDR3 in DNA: TGTGCCAGCAGCTTAGGACTAGCGGGGGAGACCCAGTACTTC.